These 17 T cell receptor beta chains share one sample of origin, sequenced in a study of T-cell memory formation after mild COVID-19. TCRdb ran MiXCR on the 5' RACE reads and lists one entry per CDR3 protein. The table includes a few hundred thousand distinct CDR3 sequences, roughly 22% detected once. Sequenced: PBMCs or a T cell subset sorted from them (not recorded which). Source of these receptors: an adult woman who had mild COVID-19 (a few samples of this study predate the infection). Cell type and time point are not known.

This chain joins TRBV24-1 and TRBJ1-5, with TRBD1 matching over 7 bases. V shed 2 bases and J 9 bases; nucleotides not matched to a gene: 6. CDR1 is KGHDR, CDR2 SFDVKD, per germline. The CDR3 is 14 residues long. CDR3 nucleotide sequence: TGTGCCACCAGTGATTGGGACAGCCCAAGGCCCCAGCATTTT. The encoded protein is CATSDWDSPRPQHF.

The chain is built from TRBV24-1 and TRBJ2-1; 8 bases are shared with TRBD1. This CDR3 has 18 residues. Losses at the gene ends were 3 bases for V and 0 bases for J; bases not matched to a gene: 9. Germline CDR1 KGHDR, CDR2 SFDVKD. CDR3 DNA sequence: TGTGCCACCAGTGATAGGCGTGGGCAGGGGGCCTCCTACAATGAGCAGTTCTTC. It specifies CATSDRRGQGASYNEQFF.

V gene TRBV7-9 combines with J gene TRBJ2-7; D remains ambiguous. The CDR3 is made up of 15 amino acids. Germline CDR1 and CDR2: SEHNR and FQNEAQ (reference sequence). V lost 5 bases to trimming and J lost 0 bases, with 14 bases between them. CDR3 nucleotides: TGTGCCAGCAGCCGTATCCGGTTAAGCTCCTACGAGCAGTACTTC. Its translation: CASSRIRLSSYEQYF.

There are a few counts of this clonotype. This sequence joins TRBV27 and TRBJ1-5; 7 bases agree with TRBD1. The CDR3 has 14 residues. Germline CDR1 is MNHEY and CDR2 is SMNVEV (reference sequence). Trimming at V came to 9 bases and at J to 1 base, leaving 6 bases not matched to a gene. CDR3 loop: CASGNRGSNQPQHF. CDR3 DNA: TGTGCCAGTGGCAACAGGGGAAGCAATCAGCCCCAGCATTTT.

CDR3 amino acids: CASSSRSTGGAFF. The CDR3 nucleotides are TGTGCCAGCAGCTCCCGGTCCACGGGTGGAGCTTTCTTT. The chain recombines TRBV5-6 with TRBJ1-1, with unresolved D. From germline, CDR1 is SGHDT and CDR2 YYEEEE. Trimming shortened V by 3 bases and J by 10 bases, and 16 bases separated the two germline ends. CDR3 length equals 13 residues. Full variable domain (rest looked up from reference TRBV5-6 and TRBJ1-1): DAGVTQSPTHLIKTRGQQVTLRCSPKSGHDTVSWYQQALGQGPQFIFQYYEEEERQRGNFPDRFSGHQFPNYSSELNVNALLLGDSALYLCASSSRSTGGAFFGQGTRLTVV.

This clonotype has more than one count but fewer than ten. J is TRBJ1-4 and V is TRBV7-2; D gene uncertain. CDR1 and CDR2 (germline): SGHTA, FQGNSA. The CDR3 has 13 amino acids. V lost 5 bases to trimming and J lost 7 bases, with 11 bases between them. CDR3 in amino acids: CASSIAGSEKLFF. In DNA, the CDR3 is TGTGCCAGCAGCATTGCCGGAAGTGAAAAACTGTTTTTT.

CDR3 coding DNA: TGTGCCAGCAGCTTAGGCGGACAGGCCCGCTCGGCTTTCTTT. Translating it yields CASSLGGQARSAFF. The V gene is TRBV11-2, the J gene TRBJ1-1; 7 bases are a match to TRBD1. Germline V gene sequence: CDR1 SGHAT, CDR2 FQNNGV. This CDR3 is 14 amino acids long. Trimming cost V 1 base and J 11 bases; bases outside gene matches: 10.

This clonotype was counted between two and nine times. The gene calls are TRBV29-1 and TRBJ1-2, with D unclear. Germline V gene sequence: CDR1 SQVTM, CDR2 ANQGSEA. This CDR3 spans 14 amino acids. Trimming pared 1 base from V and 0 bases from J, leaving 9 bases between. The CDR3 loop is CSVEVVSTNYGYTF. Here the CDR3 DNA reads TGCAGCGTTGAAGTGGTCAGTACTAACTATGGCTACACCTTC.

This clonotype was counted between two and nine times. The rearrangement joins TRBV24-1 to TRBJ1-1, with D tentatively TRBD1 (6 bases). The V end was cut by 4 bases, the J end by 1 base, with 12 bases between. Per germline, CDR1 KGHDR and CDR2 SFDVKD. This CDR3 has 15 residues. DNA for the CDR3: TGTGCCACCAGTGAGGCAGGGGAGGAGAACACTGAAGCTTTCTTT. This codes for CATSEAGEENTEAFF.

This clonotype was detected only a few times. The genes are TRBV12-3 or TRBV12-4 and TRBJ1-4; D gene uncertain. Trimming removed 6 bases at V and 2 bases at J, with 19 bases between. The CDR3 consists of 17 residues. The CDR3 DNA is TGTGCCAGCAGCCCTACAGTGTGGGAGATGACTAATGAAAAACTGTTTTTT. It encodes CASSPTVWEMTNEKLFF.

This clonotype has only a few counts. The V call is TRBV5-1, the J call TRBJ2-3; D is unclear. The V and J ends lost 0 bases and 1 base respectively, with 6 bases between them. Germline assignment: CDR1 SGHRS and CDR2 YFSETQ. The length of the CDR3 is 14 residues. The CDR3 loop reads CASSLGHGTDTQYF. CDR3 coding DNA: TGCGCCAGCAGCTTGGGGCATGGCACAGATACGCAGTATTTT.

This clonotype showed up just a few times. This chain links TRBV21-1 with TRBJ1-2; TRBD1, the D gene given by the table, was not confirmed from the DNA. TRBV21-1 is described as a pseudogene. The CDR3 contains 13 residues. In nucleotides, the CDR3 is TGTGCCAGCAGCAAGACGCAGGGTGGCGGCTACACCTTC. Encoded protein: CASSKTQGGGYTF.

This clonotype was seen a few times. The CDR3 DNA reads TGTGCCAGCAGTCTATCCTTGGGACTGTCGGTCCACGAGCAGTACTTC. Translating gives CASSLSLGLSVHEQYF. The rearrangement joins TRBV6-6 to TRBJ2-7; D perhaps matches TRBD2 (6 bases). The CDR3 runs to 16 residues. Trimming pared 5 bases from V and 5 bases from J, leaving 22 bases between. Per germline, CDR1 MNHNY and CDR2 SVGAGI (reference sequence).

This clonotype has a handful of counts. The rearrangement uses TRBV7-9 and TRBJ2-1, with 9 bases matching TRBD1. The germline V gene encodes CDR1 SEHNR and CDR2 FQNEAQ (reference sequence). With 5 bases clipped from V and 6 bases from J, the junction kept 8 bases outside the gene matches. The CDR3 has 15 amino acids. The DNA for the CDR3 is TGTGCCAGCAGCCAACCGGGACAGGGTATCAATGAGCAGTTCTTC. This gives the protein CASSQPGQGINEQFF.

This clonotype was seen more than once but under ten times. The CDR3 loop reads CASSLRPGLAGGPSEQFF. The CDR3 DNA reads as TGCGCCAGCAGCTTGAGGCCAGGACTAGCGGGGGGGCCCAGTGAGCAGTTCTTC. The gene calls are TRBV5-1 and TRBJ2-1; 15 bases agree with TRBD2. Per germline, CDR1 SGHRS and CDR2 YFSETQ. This CDR3 has 18 amino acids. After removal of 1 base from V and 9 bases from J, the junction contained 11 bases not matched to a gene. Looking up the rest from reference TRBV5-1 and TRBJ2-1 gives the full variable domain: KAGVTQTPRYLIKTRGQQVTLSCSPISGHRSVSWYQQTPGQGLQFLFEYFSETQRNKGNFPGRFSGRQFSNSRSEMNVSTLELGDSALYLCASSLRPGLAGGPSEQFFGPGTRLTVL.

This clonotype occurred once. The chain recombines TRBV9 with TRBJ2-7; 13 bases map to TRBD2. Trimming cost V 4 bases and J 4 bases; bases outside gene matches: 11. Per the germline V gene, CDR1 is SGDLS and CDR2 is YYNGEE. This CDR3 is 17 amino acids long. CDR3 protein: CASSLGTSGAPLYEQYF. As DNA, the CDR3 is TGTGCCAGCAGCCTCGGGACTAGCGGGGCCCCCTTATACGAGCAGTACTTC. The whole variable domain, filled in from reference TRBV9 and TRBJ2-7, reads DSGVTQTPKHLITATGQRVTLRCSPRSGDLSVYWYQQSLDQGLQFLIQYYNGEERAKGNILERFSAQQFPDLHSELNLSSLELGDSALYFCASSLGTSGAPLYEQYFGPGTRLTVT.

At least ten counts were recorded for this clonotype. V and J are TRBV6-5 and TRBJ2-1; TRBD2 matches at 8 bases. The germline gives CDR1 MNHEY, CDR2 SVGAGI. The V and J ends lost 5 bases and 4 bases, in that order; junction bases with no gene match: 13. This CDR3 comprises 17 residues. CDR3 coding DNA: TGTGCCAGCAGTCCCCCGGGGGGGCGAACGAGGTACAATGAGCAGTTCTTC. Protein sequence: CASSPPGGRTRYNEQFF.